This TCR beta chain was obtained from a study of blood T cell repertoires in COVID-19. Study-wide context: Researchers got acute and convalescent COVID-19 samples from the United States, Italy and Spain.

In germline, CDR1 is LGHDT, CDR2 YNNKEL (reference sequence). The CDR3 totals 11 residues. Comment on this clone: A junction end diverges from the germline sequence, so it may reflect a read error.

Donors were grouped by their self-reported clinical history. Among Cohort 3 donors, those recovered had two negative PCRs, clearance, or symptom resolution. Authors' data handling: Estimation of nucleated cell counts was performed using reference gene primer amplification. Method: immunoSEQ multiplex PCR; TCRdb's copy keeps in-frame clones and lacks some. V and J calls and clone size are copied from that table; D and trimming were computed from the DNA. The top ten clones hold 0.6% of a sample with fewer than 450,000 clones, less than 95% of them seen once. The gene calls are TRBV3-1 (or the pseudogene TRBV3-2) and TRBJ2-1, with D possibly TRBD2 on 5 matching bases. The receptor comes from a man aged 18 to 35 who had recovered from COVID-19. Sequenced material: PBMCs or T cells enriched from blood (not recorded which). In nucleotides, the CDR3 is TGTGCCAGCAGCCAAGCGGGGATTAGGCTCTTC. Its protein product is CASSQAGIRLF.